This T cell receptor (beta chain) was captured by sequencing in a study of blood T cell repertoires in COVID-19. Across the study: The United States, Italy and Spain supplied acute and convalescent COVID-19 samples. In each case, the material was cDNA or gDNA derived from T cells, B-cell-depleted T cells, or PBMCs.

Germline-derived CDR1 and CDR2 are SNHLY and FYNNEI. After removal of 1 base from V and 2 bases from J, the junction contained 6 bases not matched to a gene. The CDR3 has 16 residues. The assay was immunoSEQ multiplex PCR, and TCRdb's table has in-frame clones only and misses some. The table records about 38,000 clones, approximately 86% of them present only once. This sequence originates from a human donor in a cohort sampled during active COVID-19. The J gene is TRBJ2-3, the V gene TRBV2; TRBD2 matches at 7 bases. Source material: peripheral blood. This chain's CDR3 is CASSEGPRDYTDTQYF. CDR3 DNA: TGTGCCAGCAGTGAAGGACCCCGGGACTACACAGATACGCAGTATTTT.